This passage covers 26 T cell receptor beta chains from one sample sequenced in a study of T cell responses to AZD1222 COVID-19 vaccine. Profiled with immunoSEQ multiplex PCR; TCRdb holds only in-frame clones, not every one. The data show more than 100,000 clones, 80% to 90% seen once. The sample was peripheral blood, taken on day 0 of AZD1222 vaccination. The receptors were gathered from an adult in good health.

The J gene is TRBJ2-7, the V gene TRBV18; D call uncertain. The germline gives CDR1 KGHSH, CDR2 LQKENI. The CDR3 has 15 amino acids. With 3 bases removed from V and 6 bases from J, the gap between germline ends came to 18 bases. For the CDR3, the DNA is TGTGCCAGCTCACCTTCAATCACTGGAGAGTCCGAGCAGTACTTC. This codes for CASSPSITGESEQYF.

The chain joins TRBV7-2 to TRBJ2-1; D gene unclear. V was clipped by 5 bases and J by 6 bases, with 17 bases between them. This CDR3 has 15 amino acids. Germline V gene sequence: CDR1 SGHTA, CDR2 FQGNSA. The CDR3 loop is CASSPPRTILNEQFF. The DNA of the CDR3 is TGTGCCAGCAGCCCCCCCCGGACGATCCTCAATGAGCAGTTCTTC.

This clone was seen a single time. The CDR3 DNA reads as TGCAGTGCACAGGGCGAAGGGACCCAGTACTTC. This sequence encodes CSAQGEGTQYF. The chain combines TRBV20-1 with TRBJ2-5; tentatively, D is TRBD1 (6 bases). The V gene lost 6 bases and the J gene lost 7 bases, with 12 bases spanning the gap. CDR3 length: 11 amino acids. From germline, CDR1 is DFQATT and CDR2 SNEGSKA (reference sequence).

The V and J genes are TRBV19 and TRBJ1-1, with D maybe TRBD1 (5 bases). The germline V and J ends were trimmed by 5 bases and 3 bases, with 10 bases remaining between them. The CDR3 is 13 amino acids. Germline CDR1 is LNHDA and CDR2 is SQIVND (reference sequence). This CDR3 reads CASSEAGDTEAFF. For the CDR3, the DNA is TGTGCCAGTAGTGAGGCGGGGGACACTGAAGCTTTCTTT.

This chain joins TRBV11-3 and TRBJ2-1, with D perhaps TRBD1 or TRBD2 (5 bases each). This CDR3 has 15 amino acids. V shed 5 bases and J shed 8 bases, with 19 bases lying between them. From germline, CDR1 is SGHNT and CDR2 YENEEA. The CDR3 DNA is TGTGCCAGCAGCGTCCGGGCCGGGACCGTCCATGAGCAGTTCTTC. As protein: CASSVRAGTVHEQFF.

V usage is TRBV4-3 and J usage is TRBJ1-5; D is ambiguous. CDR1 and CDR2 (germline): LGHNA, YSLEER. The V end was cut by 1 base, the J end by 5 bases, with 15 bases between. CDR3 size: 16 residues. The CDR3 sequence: CASSQGPQVKDQPQHF. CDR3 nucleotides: TGCGCCAGCAGCCAAGGTCCGCAGGTTAAGGATCAGCCCCAGCATTTT.

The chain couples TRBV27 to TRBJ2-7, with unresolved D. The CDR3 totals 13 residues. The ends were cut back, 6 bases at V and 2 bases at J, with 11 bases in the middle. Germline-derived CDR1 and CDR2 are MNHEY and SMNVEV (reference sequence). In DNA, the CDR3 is TGTGCCAGCAGACTGGGATTCACCTACGAGCAGTACTTC. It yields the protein CASRLGFTYEQYF.

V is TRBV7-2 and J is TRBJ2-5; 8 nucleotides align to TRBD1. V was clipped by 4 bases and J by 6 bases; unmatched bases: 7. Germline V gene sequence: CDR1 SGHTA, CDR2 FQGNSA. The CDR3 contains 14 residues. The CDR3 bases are TGTGCCAGCAGCTCGACAGGGGAGGTAAAGACCCAGTACTTC. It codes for CASSSTGEVKTQYF.

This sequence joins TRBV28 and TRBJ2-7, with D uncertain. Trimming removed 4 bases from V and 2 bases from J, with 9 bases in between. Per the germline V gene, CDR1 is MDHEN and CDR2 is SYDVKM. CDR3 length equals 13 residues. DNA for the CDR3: TGTGCCAGCAGTTCCCCCACCCCCTACGAGCAGTACTTC. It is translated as CASSSPTPYEQYF.

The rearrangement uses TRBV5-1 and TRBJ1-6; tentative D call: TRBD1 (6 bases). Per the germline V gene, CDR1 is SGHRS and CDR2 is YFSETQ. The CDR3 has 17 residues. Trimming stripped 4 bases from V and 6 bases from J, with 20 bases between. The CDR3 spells CASSPAGRGVFNSPLHF. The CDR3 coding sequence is TGCGCCAGCAGCCCTGCGGGCAGGGGAGTTTTTAATTCACCCCTCCACTTT. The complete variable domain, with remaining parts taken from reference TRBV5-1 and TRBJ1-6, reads KAGVTQTPRYLIKTRGQQVTLSCSPISGHRSVSWYQQTPGQGLQFLFEYFSETQRNKGNFPGRFSGRQFSNSRSEMNVSTLELGDSALYLCASSPAGRGVFNSPLHFGNGTRLTVT.

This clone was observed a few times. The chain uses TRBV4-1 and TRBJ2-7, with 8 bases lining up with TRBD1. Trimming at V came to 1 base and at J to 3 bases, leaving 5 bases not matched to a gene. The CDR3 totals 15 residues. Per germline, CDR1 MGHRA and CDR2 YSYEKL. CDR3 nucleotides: TGCGCCAGCAGCCAAGCAGGGGGCGCAATCTACGAGCAGTACTTC. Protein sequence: CASSQAGGAIYEQYF.

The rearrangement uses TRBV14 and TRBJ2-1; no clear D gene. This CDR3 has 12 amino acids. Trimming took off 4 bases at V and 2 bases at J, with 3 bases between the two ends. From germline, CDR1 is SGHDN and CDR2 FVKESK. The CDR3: CASSLTYNEQFF. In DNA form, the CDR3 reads TGTGCCAGCAGCCTGACCTACAATGAGCAGTTCTTC.

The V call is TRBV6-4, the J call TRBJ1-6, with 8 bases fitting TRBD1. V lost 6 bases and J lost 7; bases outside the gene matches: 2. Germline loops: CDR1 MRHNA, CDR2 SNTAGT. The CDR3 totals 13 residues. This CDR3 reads CASSRDRNSPLHF. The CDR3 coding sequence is TGTGCCAGCAGCCGGGACAGGAATTCACCCCTCCACTTT.

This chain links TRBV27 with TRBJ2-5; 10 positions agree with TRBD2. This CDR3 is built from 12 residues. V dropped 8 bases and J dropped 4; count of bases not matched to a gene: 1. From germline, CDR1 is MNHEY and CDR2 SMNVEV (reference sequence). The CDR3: CASRTSGETQYF. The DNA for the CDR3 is TGTGCCAGCCGGACTAGCGGAGAGACCCAGTACTTC.

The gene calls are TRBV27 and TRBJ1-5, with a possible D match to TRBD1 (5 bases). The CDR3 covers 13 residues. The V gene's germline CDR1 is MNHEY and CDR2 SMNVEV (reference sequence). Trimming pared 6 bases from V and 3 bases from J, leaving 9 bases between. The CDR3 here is CASSRVPNQPQHF. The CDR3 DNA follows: TGTGCCAGCAGCAGGGTGCCCAATCAGCCCCAGCATTTT.

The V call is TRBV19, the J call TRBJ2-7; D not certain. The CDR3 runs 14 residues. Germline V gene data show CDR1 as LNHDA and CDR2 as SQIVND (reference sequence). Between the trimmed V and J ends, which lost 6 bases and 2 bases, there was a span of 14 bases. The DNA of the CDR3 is TGTGCCAGTAGCCCTTCCGGGCAACCCTACGAGCAGTACTTC. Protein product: CASSPSGQPYEQYF.

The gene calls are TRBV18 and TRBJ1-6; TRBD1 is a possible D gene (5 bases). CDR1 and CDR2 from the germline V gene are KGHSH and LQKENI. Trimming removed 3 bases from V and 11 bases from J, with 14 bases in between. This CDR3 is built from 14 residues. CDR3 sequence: CASSPGNPGAPLHF. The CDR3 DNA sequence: TGTGCCAGCTCACCTGGCAACCCGGGGGCACCCCTCCACTTT.

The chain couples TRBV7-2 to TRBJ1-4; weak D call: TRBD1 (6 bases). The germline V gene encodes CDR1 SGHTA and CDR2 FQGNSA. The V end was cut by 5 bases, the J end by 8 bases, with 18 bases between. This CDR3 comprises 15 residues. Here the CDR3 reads CASSLKAGGGEKLFF. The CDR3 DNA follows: TGTGCCAGCAGCCTTAAGGCGGGGGGCGGGGAAAAACTGTTTTTT.

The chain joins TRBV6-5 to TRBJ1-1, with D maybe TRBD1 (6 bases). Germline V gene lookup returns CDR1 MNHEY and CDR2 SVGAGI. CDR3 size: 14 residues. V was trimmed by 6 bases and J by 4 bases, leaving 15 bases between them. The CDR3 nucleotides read TGTGCCAGCAGCCTTGCTCCAGGGGCCACTGAAGCTTTCTTT. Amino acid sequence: CASSLAPGATEAFF.

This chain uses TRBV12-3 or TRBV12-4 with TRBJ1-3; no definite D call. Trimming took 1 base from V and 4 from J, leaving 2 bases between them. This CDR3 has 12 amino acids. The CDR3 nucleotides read TGTGCCAGCAGTTTAGGAGGAAACACCATATATTTT. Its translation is CASSLGGNTIYF.

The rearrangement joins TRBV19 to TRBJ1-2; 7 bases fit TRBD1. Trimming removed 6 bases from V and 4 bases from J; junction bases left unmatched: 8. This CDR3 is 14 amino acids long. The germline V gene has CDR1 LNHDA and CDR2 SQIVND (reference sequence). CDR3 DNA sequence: TGTGCCAGTAGAAGGAGGGGGCAGATCTATGGCTACACCTTC. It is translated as CASRRRGQIYGYTF.

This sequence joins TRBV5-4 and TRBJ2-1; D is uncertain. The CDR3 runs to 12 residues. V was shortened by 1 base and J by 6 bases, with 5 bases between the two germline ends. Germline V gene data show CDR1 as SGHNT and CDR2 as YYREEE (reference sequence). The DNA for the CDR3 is TGTGCCAGCAGCTTGCCTAGCAATGAGCAGTTCTTC. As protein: CASSLPSNEQFF.

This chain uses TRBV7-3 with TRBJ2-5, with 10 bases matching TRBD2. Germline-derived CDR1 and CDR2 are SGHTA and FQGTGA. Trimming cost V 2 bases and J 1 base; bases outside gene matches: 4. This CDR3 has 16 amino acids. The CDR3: CASSLVASGGQETQYF. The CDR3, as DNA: TGTGCCAGCAGCTTAGTGGCTAGCGGGGGCCAAGAGACCCAGTACTTC.

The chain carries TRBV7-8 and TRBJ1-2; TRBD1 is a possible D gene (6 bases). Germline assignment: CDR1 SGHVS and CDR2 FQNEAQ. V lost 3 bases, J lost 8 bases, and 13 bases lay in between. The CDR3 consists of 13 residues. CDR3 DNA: TGTGCCAGCAGCTTTAGGACAGCCATAGGCTACACCTTC. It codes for CASSFRTAIGYTF.

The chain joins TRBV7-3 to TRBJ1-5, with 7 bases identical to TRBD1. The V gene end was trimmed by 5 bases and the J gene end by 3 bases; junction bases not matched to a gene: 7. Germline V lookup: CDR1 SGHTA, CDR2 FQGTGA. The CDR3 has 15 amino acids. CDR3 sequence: CASSQSGTVNQPQHF. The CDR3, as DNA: TGTGCCAGCAGCCAAAGCGGGACAGTCAATCAGCCCCAGCATTTT.

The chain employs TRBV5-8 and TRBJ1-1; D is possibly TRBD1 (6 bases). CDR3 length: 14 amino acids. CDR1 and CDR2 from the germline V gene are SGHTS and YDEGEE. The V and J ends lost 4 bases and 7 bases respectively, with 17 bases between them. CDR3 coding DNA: TGTGCCAGCAGCCCCACTTCGGGACACCTTGAAGCTTTCTTT. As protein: CASSPTSGHLEAFF.